This T cell receptor (beta chain) was retrieved from a study of persistence of HIV-infected CD4 T cells. Turning to this clone: What it binds is unknown.

Cells were stimulated with overlapping HIV-1 Gag 15-mer peptides. CD40L/CD69 double-negative CD45RO-high memory CD4+ T cells were collected. Losses at the gene ends were 0 bases for V and 8 bases for J; bases not matched to a gene: 5. CDR1 is SGDLS and CDR2 is YYNGEE in the germline V gene. The CDR3 runs to 15 residues. Study-wide results and limits: CMV- and Gag-responding cells had lower TCRbeta richness than CD3/CD28-responding cells. Proviral oligoclonality tracked with TCR oligoclonality within the same sorted cells.

The immunoSEQ assay was version 4, run in survey mode. Sequencing used immunoSEQ multiplex PCR; TCRdb keeps in-frame clones, though not all of them. This sample has around 60,000 clones, with about 81% found just once. This chain links TRBV9 with TRBJ2-1, with TRBD1 identical over 10 bases. This material consisted of CD4+ T cells sorted from PBMCs after 18-hour stimulation, taken from a patient who received antiretroviral therapy. The sequence was obtained from an adult man with HIV who was CMV-seropositive. As DNA, the CDR3 is TGTGCCAGCAGCGTAGGACAGGGGGCTAGCGATGAGCAGTTCTTC. Encoded protein: CASSVGQGASDEQFF.